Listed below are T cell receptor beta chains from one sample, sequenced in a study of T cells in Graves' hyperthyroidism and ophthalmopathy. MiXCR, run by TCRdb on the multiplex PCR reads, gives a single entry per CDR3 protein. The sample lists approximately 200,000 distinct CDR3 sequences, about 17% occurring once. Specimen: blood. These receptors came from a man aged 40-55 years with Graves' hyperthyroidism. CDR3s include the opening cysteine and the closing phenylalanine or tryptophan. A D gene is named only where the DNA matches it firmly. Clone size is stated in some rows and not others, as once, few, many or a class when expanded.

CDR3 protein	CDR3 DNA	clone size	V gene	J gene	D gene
CASSETTTDTQYF	TGTGCCAGCAGTGAGACTACCACAGATACGCAGTATTTT	few	TRBV6-1	TRBJ2-3	NA
CASSEGGDGQPQHF	TGTGCCAGCAGTGAAGGGGGCGATGGTCAGCCCCAGCATTTT	NA	TRBV28	TRBJ1-5	TRBD1
CASSLILSSYNEQFF	TGTGCCAGCAGCCTCATTTTAAGCTCCTACAATGAGCAGTTCTTC	many	TRBV11-2	TRBJ2-1	NA
CASSDTGLAKNIQYF	TGTGCCAGCAGTGATACTGGTCTAGCCAAAAACATTCAGTACTTC	few	TRBV6-1	TRBJ2-4	NA
CASSSPGTADDGYTF	TGTGCCAGTAGTTCCCCCGGGACAGCCGACGATGGCTACACCTTC	once	TRBV19	TRBJ1-2	TRBD1
CASSSDRVGEQYF	TGTGCCAGCAGTTCGGACAGGGTGGGTGAGCAGTACTTC	many	TRBV6-1	TRBJ2-7	TRBD1
CATGTFMDTEAFF	TGTGCCACCGGAACTTTTATGGACACTGAAGCTTTCTTT	many	TRBV7-3	TRBJ1-1	NA
CASSFTGYIQETQYF	TGTGCCAGCAGTTTTACAGGGTACATCCAAGAGACCCAGTACTTC	many	TRBV28	TRBJ2-5	NA
CASSPRAAGSYEQYF	TGTGCCAGCAGCCCGAGGGCAGCCGGATCCTACGAGCAGTACTTC	NA	TRBV5-1	TRBJ2-7	NA
CASRDTVGATNEKLFF	TGTGCCAGCAGAGATACAGTGGGTGCAACTAATGAAAAACTGTTTTTT	many	TRBV6-1	TRBJ1-4	NA
CASSVDQGQPQHF	TGTGCCAGCAGCGTAGATCAGGGGCAGCCCCAGCATTTT	NA	TRBV9	TRBJ1-5	NA
CASSGTSGGGETQYF	TGTGCCAGCAGTGGTACTAGCGGGGGGGGAGAGACCCAGTACTTC	many	TRBV2	TRBJ2-5	TRBD2
CASSYRGGGQPQHF	TGTGCCAGCAGTTACAGAGGGGGAGGTCAGCCCCAGCATTTT	NA	TRBV6-2/TRBV6-3	TRBJ1-5	NA
CASSLLQGGYEQYF	TGTGCCAGCAGCTTATTGCAGGGTGGCTACGAGCAGTACTTC	many	TRBV7-6	TRBJ2-7	NA
CASSRQGGVGELFF	TGTGCCAGTAGTCGGCAGGGGGGGGTCGGGGAGCTGTTTTTT	NA	TRBV19	TRBJ2-2	NA
CASNRPGPGNSPLHF	TGTGCCAGCAACCGACCGGGACCAGGGAATTCACCCCTCCACTTT	many	TRBV6-2/TRBV6-3	TRBJ1-6	NA
CASSDSQGGGNTIYF	TGTGCCAGCAGTGATTCACAGGGGGGCGGAAACACCATATATTTT	few	TRBV25-1	TRBJ1-3	TRBD1
CASSLSGTRSYEQYF	TGTGCCAGCAGTCTCTCCGGGACTCGGTCCTACGAGCAGTACTTC	NA	TRBV12-3/TRBV12-4	TRBJ2-7	NA
CASSLTLNTEAFF	TGTGCCAGCAGCCTAACTTTGAACACTGAAGCTTTCTTT	many	TRBV7-2	TRBJ1-1	NA
CATSGDRDIYGYTF	TGTGCCACCAGTGGGGATCGGGACATCTATGGCTACACCTTC	many	TRBV24-1	TRBJ1-2	NA
CASSVRGRSGEQFF	TGTGCCAGCAGCGTCAGGGGAAGATCGGGTGAGCAGTTCTTC	many	TRBV12-3/TRBV12-4	TRBJ2-1	NA
CASSLHSYQEGSQHF	TGTGCCAGCAGCTTACACTCGTATCAGGAGGGGTCCCAGCATTTT	few	TRBV7-2	TRBJ1-5	NA
CSVGALNTGELFF	TGCAGCGTTGGGGCCCTTAACACCGGGGAGCTGTTTTTT	NA	TRBV29-1	TRBJ2-2	NA
CASSKGQWNTGELFF	TGTGCCAGCAGTAAGGGACAGTGGAACACCGGGGAGCTGTTTTTT	many	TRBV6-1	TRBJ2-2	TRBD1
CASSTGGPGRDTQYF	TGTGCCAGCAGCACTGGGGGGCCAGGGAGAGATACGCAGTATTTT	many	TRBV7-2	TRBJ2-3	NA
CSARRSDTQYF	TGCAGTGCTAGAAGGTCAGATACGCAGTATTTT	many	TRBV20-1	TRBJ2-3	NA
CAWSREGYSNQPQHF	TGTGCCTGGTCAAGAGAGGGGTATAGCAATCAGCCCCAGCATTTT	many	TRBV30	TRBJ1-5	NA
CADSPTVGVPGANVLTF	TGTGCCGACAGTCCCACAGTCGGCGTCCCTGGGGCCAACGTCCTGACTTTC	many	TRBV7-8	TRBJ2-6	NA
CASSLGTGLNYGYTF	TGTGCCAGCAGCCTCGGGACAGGCCTTAACTATGGCTACACCTTC	NA	TRBV9	TRBJ1-2	TRBD1
CASSADGVRGETQYF	TGTGCCAGCAGCGCCGACGGCGTGCGCGGAGAGACCCAGTACTTC	many	TRBV7-9	TRBJ2-5	NA
CAWSNGLATNEKLFF	TGTGCCTGGAGTAATGGTTTAGCAACTAATGAAAAACTGTTTTTT	many	TRBV30	TRBJ1-4	NA
CASRKQGRPQYF	TGTGCCAGCAGGAAACAGGGGAGGCCGCAGTATTTT	few	TRBV5-1	TRBJ2-3	NA
CASSDEGRQFF	TGTGCCAGCAGTGACGAGGGACGACAGTTCTTC	many	TRBV2	TRBJ2-1	NA
CASSPPWAGGGNTIYF	TGTGCCAGCAGCCCCCCTTGGGCAGGGGGAGGAAACACCATATATTTT	NA	TRBV11-2	TRBJ1-3	TRBD1
CASSLVVAEAFF	TGTGCCAGCAGCTTAGTGGTCGCTGAAGCTTTCTTT	many	TRBV7-8	TRBJ1-1	NA
CASTMGLAGEFHNSPLHF	TGTGCCAGCACCATGGGTCTGGCAGGGGAGTTCCATAATTCACCCCTCCACTTT	few	TRBV6-1	TRBJ1-6	NA
CASSLEGLSGANVLTF	TGTGCCAGCAGCCTCGAAGGACTCTCTGGGGCCAACGTCCTGACTTTC	many	TRBV7-2	TRBJ2-6	NA
CASTRGLPGVPTGNTVYF	TGTGCCAGCACCCGGGGGCTCCCCGGGGTCCCCACTGGAAACACCGTATATTTT	once	TRBV2	TRBJ1-3	NA
CASSLAGRQYNSPLHF	TGTGCCAGCAGTTTAGCGGGGAGACAATATAATTCACCCCTCCACTTT	few	TRBV12-3/TRBV12-4	TRBJ1-6	NA
CASSLTRPPTGELFF	TGTGCCAGCAGCTTAACCAGGCCCCCCACCGGGGAGCTGTTTTTT	many	TRBV7-2	TRBJ2-2	NA
CATGVEFSETQYF	TGTGCCACCGGGGTGGAATTTTCGGAGACCCAGTACTTC	few	TRBV24-1	TRBJ2-5	NA
CSGWDPGETQYF	TGCAGCGGGTGGGACCCAGGAGAGACCCAGTACTTC	NA	TRBV29-1	TRBJ2-5	NA
CASSWGYGNTIYF	TGTGCCAGCAGTTGGGGCTATGGAAACACCATATATTTT	NA	TRBV10-1	TRBJ1-3	NA
CAWSIQGYYGYTF	TGTGCCTGGAGCATTCAGGGGTACTATGGCTACACCTTC	many	TRBV30	TRBJ1-2	NA